This TCR beta chain was recorded in a study of blood T cell repertoires in COVID-19. On the study more broadly: From the United States, Italy and Spain came samples of acute and convalescent COVID-19. T cells, B-cell-depleted T cells, or PBMCs provided the cDNA or gDNA that served as material.

The table lists this clone with a count of one. The V segment lost 6 bases and the J segment 0 bases; nucleotides outside the gene matches: 4. CDR3 size: 14 residues. From germline, CDR1 is LNHDA and CDR2 SQIVND (reference sequence). Original processing notes: Reference gene primers were amplified, and this amplification served to estimate nucleated cell counts. TCRdb keeps only in-frame clones here, not all; method: immunoSEQ multiplex PCR. D and trimming come from the DNA, and the V and J calls and clone size come from that table. Here the sample spans about 310,000 clones, about 90% being singletons.

Sequencing input: peripheral blood. This clonotype originated in a man between 18 and 35 years old with active or convalescent COVID-19. J is TRBJ2-5 and V is TRBV19; 7 nucleotides match TRBD2. Written as DNA, the CDR3 is TGTGCCAGTAGGGATAGCGGGTACCAAGAGACCCAGTACTTC. Translated, it gives CASRDSGYQETQYF.